Listed below are T cell receptor beta chains from one sample, sequenced in a study of CD8+CD57+ T cells in acquired aplastic anemia. TCRdb re-called the reads with MiXCR, one entry per CDR3 protein. There are about 210,000 distinct CDR3 sequences in the sample; 60% to 65% occur only once, and 29% lies in the top ten. The specimen was sorted CD4+, CD8+, or CD8+CD57+ T cells (not recorded which) from PBMCs. The receptors were gathered from a human donor in good health. Each CDR3 is given with its conserved first and last residue. Fields, in order: clone size, V gene, J gene, D gene, CDR3 protein, CDR3 DNA. The D gene is left open where the match is weak. Size values are once, few and many counts, or a class for expanded clones, and some rows have none.

>NA|TRBV9|TRBJ2-1|NA
CASSGSGSSYNEQFF
TGTGCCAGCAGCGGAAGCGGTAGCTCCTACAATGAGCAGTTCTTC
>many|TRBV6-5|TRBJ2-5|NA
CASSYNGAHQETQYF
TGTGCCAGCAGTTACAATGGGGCCCACCAAGAGACCCAGTACTTC
>once|TRBV13|TRBJ2-3|NA
CASSLGREGQYTDTQYF
TGTGCCAGCAGCTTAGGCCGGGAAGGGCAGTACACAGATACGCAGTATTTT
>NA|TRBV7-9|TRBJ2-7|TRBD2
CASSGGVAYEQYF
TGTGCCAGCAGCGGGGGGGTGGCCTACGAGCAGTACTTC
>NA|TRBV25-1|TRBJ2-3|NA
CASRSLTDTQYF
TGTGCCAGCAGATCTCTCACAGATACGCAGTATTTT
>NA|TRBV4-2|TRBJ2-7|TRBD2
CACSQDRGLAVEQYF
TGTGCCTGCAGCCAAGATAGGGGACTAGCAGTCGAGCAGTACTTC
>NA|TRBV20-1|TRBJ1-2|NA
CSARGQFGDTF
TGCAGTGCTAGGGGACAATTTGGAGACACCTTC
>NA|TRBV5-1|TRBJ1-6|NA
CASSFGNNSPLHF
TGCGCCAGCAGCTTTGGCAATAATTCACCCCTCCACTTT
>many|TRBV10-1|TRBJ2-7|NA
CASSERVVPFEQYF
TGCGCCAGCAGTGAGCGGGTAGTCCCCTTCGAGCAGTACTTC
>many|TRBV6-5|TRBJ2-1|TRBD1
CASTAGGTYNEQFF
TGTGCCAGCACCGCAGGGGGAACCTACAATGAGCAGTTCTTC
>few|TRBV15|TRBJ1-4|NA
CATSRDPVTNEKLFF
TGTGCCACCAGCAGAGATCCGGTCACGAATGAAAAACTGTTTTTT
>NA|TRBV7-9|TRBJ1-1|NA
CAGSLENTEAFF
TGTGCCGGCAGCTTAGAAAACACTGAAGCTTTCTTT
>many|TRBV19|TRBJ1-5|NA
CASSIWGGFQPQHF
TGTGCCAGTAGTATTTGGGGGGGATTTCAGCCCCAGCATTTT
>once|TRBV24-1|TRBJ2-1|TRBD2
CATRAGGGYNEQFF
TGTGCCACCAGAGCGGGAGGGGGCTACAATGAGCAGTTCTTC
>once|TRBV24-1|TRBJ2-3|NA
CATSDHTSDTQYF
TGTGCCACCAGTGACCATACTTCAGATACGCAGTATTTT
>NA|TRBV5-8|TRBJ2-7|TRBD1
CASSLDGQGPYEQYF
TGTGCCAGCAGCTTAGATGGACAGGGCCCATACGAGCAGTACTTC
>few|TRBV15|TRBJ2-5|NA
CATSRTTGETQYF
TGTGCCACCAGCAGAACTACGGGCGAGACCCAGTACTTC
>NA|TRBV5-1|TRBJ2-7|TRBD2
CASSSRGSSGGYEQYF
TGCGCCAGCAGCTCCCGGGGTTCTAGCGGGGGTTACGAGCAGTACTTC
>many|TRBV5-8|TRBJ2-5|NA
CASSLAWGYQETQYF
TGTGCCAGCAGCTTAGCATGGGGGTACCAAGAGACCCAGTACTTC
>NA|TRBV5-1|TRBJ2-7|NA
CASSHRDIAYEQYF
TGCGCCAGCAGCCACCGGGACATCGCCTACGAGCAGTACTTC
>once|TRBV10-3|TRBJ2-7|NA
CAISDFSPTGTYEQYF
TGTGCCATCAGTGACTTCTCCCCTACAGGGACCTACGAGCAGTACTTC
>NA|TRBV6-5|TRBJ2-6|NA
CASSYLQAGANVLTF
TGTGCCAGCAGTTACCTACAGGCTGGGGCCAACGTCCTGACTTTC
>few|TRBV11-2|TRBJ1-3|NA
CASSGPDGNSGNTIYF
TGTGCCAGCAGCGGACCCGACGGAAACTCTGGAAACACCATATATTTT
>NA|TRBV19|TRBJ2-1|NA
CASSIGGPSNEQFF
TGTGCCAGTAGTATCGGGGGGCCGAGCAATGAGCAGTTCTTC
>few|TRBV5-5|TRBJ2-7|TRBD1
CASSLAAGGAYEQYF
TGTGCCAGCAGCTTGGCTGCAGGGGGCGCGTACGAGCAGTACTTC
>many|TRBV24-1|TRBJ2-1|TRBD2
CATTGGEYNEQFF
TGTGCCACCACGGGAGGGGAGTACAATGAGCAGTTCTTC